This T cell receptor beta chain came from a study of spatial heterogeneity in lung cancer. Study summary: Beta-chain sequences consistently outnumbered alpha-chain sequences in detection.

As to time point: blood at routine non-recurrence follow-up after resection. Sequencing of whole RNA from tumor, nontumor lung or frozen PBMC involved no sorting. Looked up from germline, CDR1 is DFQATT and CDR2 is SNEGSKA (reference sequence). The CDR3 totals 14 residues. Trimming took 6 bases from V and 1 from J; bases not matched to a gene: 7. Via MiXCR, TCRdb re-called the 5' RACE reads, giving one row per CDR3 protein. Of 45,000 to 65,000 distinct CDR3 sequences in the sample, under 8% were seen once. V usage is TRBV20-1 and J usage is TRBJ2-3, with 7 bases aligning to TRBD1. The TCR comes from a female donor with early-stage non-small cell lung cancer. The starting material was PBMCs, obtained at follow-up. The DNA of the CDR3 is TGCAGTGCGGCCACAGGGGCGGGCACAGATACGCAGTATTTT. It codes for CSAATGAGTDTQYF.